These T cell receptor beta chains were read from a single sample in a study of CD8+ T cells in alopecia areata. Only in-frame clones appear in the TCRdb table, and some are missing; sequencing was by immunoSEQ multiplex PCR. The sample shows about 150,000 clones, 87% of them seen only once. The source was CD8+ T cells sorted from blood, collected at week 0. The receptors stem from a human donor with alopecia areata. The CDR3 runs from the conserved cysteine through the conserved F or W. A D gene is named only where the DNA matches it firmly. Not all rows give a size; the values are once, few, many and, for expanded clones, a class.

>TRBJ2-7|TRBV27|NA|NA
CASSGGPYEQYF
TGTGCCAGCAGCGGGGGCCCCTACGAGCAGTACTTC
>TRBJ2-1|TRBV4-1|TRBD2|NA
CASRGLAGGNEQFF
TGCGCCAGCAGAGGGTTGGCGGGGGGCAATGAGCAGTTCTTC
>TRBJ2-3|TRBV20-1|NA|NA
CSASSGPQYF
TGCAGTGCTAGCTCTGGCCCGCAGTATTTT
>TRBJ2-6|TRBV11-2|NA|NA
CASGQGLVGANVLTF
TGTGCCAGCGGGCAGGGTTTGGTTGGGGCCAACGTCCTGACTTTC
>TRBJ2-7|TRBV25-1|NA|NA
CASTAGYEQYF
TGTGCCAGCACCGCTGGCTACGAGCAGTACTTC
>TRBJ2-1|TRBV25-1|NA|NA
CASSEGQFINEQFF
TGTGCCAGCAGTGAAGGACAATTTATCAATGAGCAGTTCTTC
>TRBJ2-1|TRBV29-1|TRBD1|NA
CSVEDSSTTGNEQFF
TGCAGCGTTGAAGACTCCTCAACGACAGGGAATGAGCAGTTCTTC
>TRBJ2-5|TRBV5-4|NA|NA
CASAPFAQETQYF
TGTGCCAGCGCCCCTTTCGCGCAAGAGACCCAGTACTTC
>TRBJ2-3|TRBV7-9|NA|NA
CASSPPGSTDTQYF
TGTGCCAGCAGCCCCCCAGGGTCCACAGATACGCAGTATTTT
>TRBJ1-5|TRBV23-1|NA|NA
CASSQSVCPGCNQPQHF
TGCGCCAGCAGTCAATCAGTTTGCCCCGGATGCAATCAGCCCCAGCATTTT
>TRBJ1-2|TRBV7-9|NA|NA
CASSPSTGPPDYGYTF
TGTGCCAGCAGCCCTAGCACAGGGCCCCCAGACTATGGCTACACCTTC
>TRBJ1-4|TRBV7-9|NA|NA
CASSHPRDKANEKLFF
TGTGCCAGCAGCCACCCACGGGACAAAGCTAATGAAAAACTGTTTTTT
>TRBJ2-7|TRBV9|NA|NA
CASSVDPESYEQYF
TGTGCCAGCAGCGTAGACCCAGAAAGTTACGAGCAGTACTTC
>TRBJ2-1|TRBV2|TRBD2|NA
CASSVLAGGSYNEQFF
TGTGCCAGCAGTGTGCTAGCGGGAGGATCCTACAATGAGCAGTTCTTC
>TRBJ2-5|TRBV25-1|TRBD2|NA
CASSEGYGLAAETQYF
TGTGCCAGCAGTGAAGGATACGGACTAGCGGCGGAGACCCAGTACTTC
>TRBJ2-1|TRBV29-1|TRBD1|NA
CSVEITDRGRYEQFF
TGCAGCGTTGAAATAACAGACAGGGGGCGGTATGAGCAGTTCTTC
>TRBJ1-4|TRBV7-9|TRBD1|NA
CASRARTGTAYEKLFF
TGTGCCAGCAGAGCCAGGACCGGGACAGCGTATGAAAAACTGTTTTTT
>TRBJ2-2|TRBV27|NA|NA
CASSTTGNTGELFF
TGTGCCAGCAGCACGACAGGGAACACCGGGGAGCTGTTTTTT
>TRBJ2-7|TRBV27|NA|NA
CASSLSARSYEQYF
TGTGCCAGCAGTTTAAGCGCGCGGTCCTACGAGCAGTACTTC
>TRBJ1-5|TRBV5-1|NA|once
CASSFYPSDRRNQPQHF
TGCGCCAGCAGCTTTTATCCTTCTGACCGCCGCAATCAGCCCCAGCATTTT
>TRBJ2-7|TRBV7-8|TRBD1|NA
CASSGQGGGEQYF
TGTGCCAGCAGCGGACAGGGGGGTGGCGAGCAGTACTTC
>TRBJ2-7|TRBV4-3|NA|NA
CASSQEGAYYEQYF
TGCGCCAGCAGCCAAGAAGGCGCTTACTACGAGCAGTACTTC
>TRBJ2-1|TRBV7-9|NA|NA
CASSFNSLANEQFF
TGTGCCAGCAGCTTTAACAGTCTGGCGAATGAGCAGTTCTTC
>TRBJ2-7|TRBV30|NA|NA
CAWSVQATYEQYF
TGTGCCTGGAGTGTACAGGCTACCTACGAGCAGTACTTC
>TRBJ2-7|TRBV20-1|NA|NA
CSASGVEQYF
TGCAGTGCGAGCGGCGTCGAGCAGTACTTC
>TRBJ1-1|TRBV14|NA|NA
CASSHLGHTEAFF
TGTGCCAGCAGCCACCTTGGACACACTGAAGCTTTCTTT
>TRBJ2-1|TRBV5-6|NA|NA
CASSQQDNEQFF
TGTGCCAGCAGCCAGCAGGACAATGAGCAGTTCTTC
>TRBJ1-1|TRBV7-9|TRBD1|once
CASREQGFNTEAFF
TGTGCCAGCAGGGAACAGGGGTTCAACACTGAAGCTTTCTTT
>TRBJ1-2|TRBV29-1|TRBD1|NA
CSVVFLDRGYGYTF
TGCAGCGTTGTATTTTTGGACAGGGGTTATGGCTACACCTTC
>TRBJ2-7|TRBV12-5|NA|NA
CASAFPPYEQYF
TGTGCTAGTGCCTTCCCCCCCTACGAGCAGTACTTC
>TRBJ2-7|TRBV27|NA|NA
CASNNGPSYEQYF
TGTGCCAGCAATAACGGGCCCTCCTACGAGCAGTACTTC
>TRBJ2-1|TRBV2|NA|NA
CAGGVSAEQFF
TGTGCCGGAGGGGTTTCTGCTGAGCAGTTCTTC
>TRBJ2-7|TRBV27|TRBD2|NA
CASSISGGAYEQYF
TGTGCCAGCAGTATAAGCGGGGGGGCCTACGAGCAGTACTTC
>TRBJ2-1|TRBV4-1|NA|NA
CASSQQIRSGYNEQFF
TGCGCCAGCAGCCAACAAATCCGGAGCGGGTACAATGAGCAGTTCTTC
>TRBJ1-1|TRBV7-9|TRBD1|NA
CASSLGTGQITEAFF
TGTGCCAGCAGCCTGGGGACAGGACAAATCACTGAAGCTTTCTTT
>TRBJ2-7|TRBV27|NA|once
CASSLTWDTRYEQYF
TGTGCCAGCAGTTTAACTTGGGACACCCGCTACGAGCAGTACTTC
>TRBJ2-3|TRBV5-1|NA|NA
CASSLAFRAPDTQYF
TGCGCCAGCAGCTTGGCCTTCAGGGCCCCAGATACGCAGTATTTT
>TRBJ2-1|TRBV4-1|TRBD2|few
CASSPLGGNEQFF
TGCGCCAGCAGCCCCCTGGGAGGGAATGAGCAGTTCTTC
>TRBJ2-7|TRBV25-1|NA|once
CASSPLYEQYF
TGTGCCAGCAGTCCTCTCTACGAGCAGTACTTC
>TRBJ2-1|TRBV7-3|TRBD2|NA
CASSLAGGPYNEQFF
TGTGCCAGCAGCTTAGCGGGAGGGCCCTACAATGAGCAGTTCTTC
>TRBJ2-1|TRBV30|NA|NA
CAWSWSDREQFF
TGTGCCTGGAGTTGGAGTGATCGTGAGCAGTTCTTC
>TRBJ2-1|TRBV15|TRBD2|NA
CATSGTSASSYNEQFF
TGTGCCACCAGCGGGACTAGCGCCAGCTCCTACAATGAGCAGTTCTTC
>TRBJ2-1|TRBV7-3|TRBD1|NA
CASSLRKDRGPSNEQFF
TGTGCCAGCAGCTTAAGGAAGGACAGGGGGCCCTCCAATGAGCAGTTCTTC
>TRBJ2-1|TRBV6-5|NA|NA
CASSYSMDPSYNEQFF
TGTGCCAGCAGTTACTCGATGGACCCATCCTACAATGAGCAGTTCTTC
>TRBJ2-7|TRBV5-6|TRBD2|NA
CASSFGTSGSYEQYF
TGTGCCAGCAGCTTTGGGACTAGCGGGTCTTACGAGCAGTACTTC
>TRBJ2-5|TRBV7-3|TRBD2|NA
CASSSGLAERKETQYF
TGTGCCAGCAGCTCTGGACTAGCGGAACGTAAAGAGACCCAGTACTTC
>TRBJ1-5|TRBV15|TRBD1|NA
CATSRSHTGGAEPQHF
TGTGCCACCAGCAGAAGTCACACAGGGGGCGCGGAGCCCCAGCATTTT
>TRBJ2-1|TRBV9|TRBD2|NA
CASSAYLAGGVHNEQFF
TGTGCCAGCAGCGCCTACCTAGCGGGAGGGGTCCACAATGAGCAGTTCTTC
>TRBJ1-1|TRBV25-1|NA|NA
CASSEYFPDRMNTEAFF
TGTGCCAGCAGTGAATATTTTCCCGACAGAATGAACACTGAAGCTTTCTTT
>TRBJ1-1|TRBV7-9|NA|NA
CASSLDEAPDTEAFF
TGTGCCAGCAGCTTAGACGAGGCGCCGGACACTGAAGCTTTCTTT
>TRBJ1-5|TRBV6-1|NA|once
CASSDTTSRAGDQPQHF
TGTGCCAGCAGTGATACCACGAGCCGCGCAGGCGACCAGCCCCAGCATTTT
>TRBJ2-1|TRBV9|NA|NA
CASSSSPTIGTPSYNEQFF
TGTGCCAGCAGCTCCAGCCCGACCATAGGGACCCCTTCCTACAATGAGCAGTTCTTC
>TRBJ2-1|TRBV10-1|TRBD2|NA
CASSEIAGVHHNEQFF
TGCGCCAGCAGTGAGATAGCGGGAGTTCACCACAATGAGCAGTTCTTC
>TRBJ1-1|TRBV4-3|TRBD1|NA
CASSQVMTGVGVTEAFF
TGCGCCAGCAGCCAAGTAATGACAGGGGTAGGGGTCACTGAAGCTTTCTTT
>TRBJ2-7|TRBV5-1|NA|few
CASSLGDGTYEQYF
TGCGCCAGCAGCTTGGGGGACGGAACCTACGAGCAGTACTTC
>TRBJ2-7|TRBV4-2|NA|few
CASSQEGQESYEQYF
TGTGCCAGCAGCCAAGAAGGGCAGGAGTCCTACGAGCAGTACTTC
>TRBJ2-3|TRBV7-2|NA|NA
CASSLEADTQYF
TGTGCCAGCAGCTTAGAGGCAGATACGCAGTATTTT
>TRBJ2-7|TRBV6-1|TRBD1|NA
CASHRGDEQYF
TGTGCCAGCCACAGGGGCGACGAGCAGTACTTC